Described below is a single T cell receptor beta chain sequence and its context. A read error is possible here, since a much larger clone lies one base away. The sample comes from a study of tumor and adjacent non-tumor tissue in lung cancer. As for the study in general: The cohort had about a dozen adenocarcinoma, a couple of squamous cell and 1 small cell patients.

This sample's RNA came from whole unsorted tissue. Distant lung tissue was collected more than 3 cm away from the tumor edge. The library came from three nested PCR rounds adapted from ARM-PCR protocols. TCRdb re-derived calls from the multiplex PCR reads in MiXCR, one entry per CDR3 protein. Among over 100,000 distinct CDR3 sequences listed, roughly three fifths were seen once. This CDR3 spans 20 amino acids. The V gene's germline CDR1 is DFQATT and CDR2 SNEGSKA (reference sequence). Germline trimming cut 1 base from V and 4 bases from J; bases unmatched to any gene: 14. This clonotype was obtained from a man aged 55 to 70 with non-small cell lung cancer. The chain has TRBV20-1 and TRBJ2-1; 15 positions match TRBD2. The sample taken for sequencing was distant non-tumor lung tissue. The CDR3 region has the DNA TGCAGTGCTAGAGCTCAACCCGGGACTAGCGGGGGGACCTGGTACAATGAGCAGTTCTTC. Translation gives CSARAQPGTSGGTWYNEQFF.